One and the same sample provided the 17 T cell receptor beta chains below, sequenced in a study of T cells expressing NK-cell markers. TCRdb reprocessed the 5' RACE reads and reports one entry per CDR3 protein, with no DNA. The specimen's table records 350,000 to 400,000 distinct CDR3 sequences. Specimen: blood T cells: a sorted CD56 or NKG2C T cell subset, CD4+ or CD8+ T cells, or bulk PBMC T cells (not recorded which). These TCRs come from a woman in her forties or fifties in good health.

The chain's CDR3 is CASSQGGGRVWNQPQHF. The V call is TRBV4-1, the J call TRBJ1-5; TCRdb reports TRBD1, a call that lacks DNA to check it against. Per the germline V gene, CDR1 is MGHRA and CDR2 is YSYEKL. CDR3 size: 17 residues.

The chain couples TRBV24-1 to TRBJ2-1; checking the TCRdb D call of TRBD2 is not possible without DNA. Germline assignment: CDR1 KGHDR and CDR2 SFDVKD. There are 18 residues in the CDR3. The CDR3 reads CATSDPGLAGGPYNEQFF.

J is TRBJ2-7 and V is TRBV12-3 or TRBV12-4. The CDR3 is made up of 14 amino acids. The CDR3 sequence is CASSPSGSLYEQYF.

The V gene is TRBV20-1, the J gene TRBJ1-6; TCRdb outputs TRBD1, but without DNA this stays unchecked. This CDR3 is 14 amino acids long. Germline V gene lookup returns CDR1 DFQATT and CDR2 SNEGSKA (reference sequence). The CDR3 loop is CSARDRVVFDSLHF.

V is TRBV27 and J is TRBJ2-7. Per the germline V gene, CDR1 is MNHEY and CDR2 is SMNVEV (reference sequence). There are 14 residues in the CDR3. The CDR3 here is CASKSRHFQYEQYF.

The chain employs TRBV29-1 and TRBJ1-4; TCRdb proposes TRBD1, but this gene call is untestable without DNA. The CDR3 contains 13 residues. CDR1 and CDR2 from the germline V gene are SQVTM and ANQGSEA. The CDR3 protein is CSVAERPRGGLFF.

The rearrangement links TRBV2 to TRBJ2-7; TCRdb calls TRBD2, which cannot be checked without DNA. In germline, CDR1 is SNHLY, CDR2 FYNNEI. This CDR3 region has 16 residues. The CDR3 reads CASIFAGTSVSYEQYF.

This chain uses TRBV9 with TRBJ2-7; TCRdb lists TRBD1, though no DNA is available to test this call. Germline values: CDR1 SGDLS, CDR2 YYNGEE. This CDR3 comprises 15 residues. The CDR3: CASSVGDSFLYEQYF.

The CDR3 region is CASSLGGPQGAPNEQFF. The V and J genes are TRBV5-1 and TRBJ2-1; TCRdb's assignment of TRBD1 cannot be checked, as there is no DNA. CDR1 and CDR2 from the germline V gene are SGHRS and YFSETQ. CDR3 length: 17 residues.

V usage is TRBV10-2 and J usage is TRBJ2-3; TCRdb indicates TRBD2, and absent DNA this call remains unverified. This CDR3 is 17 amino acids long. Germline CDR1 reads WSHSY; CDR2 reads SAAADI. Here the CDR3 reads CASRGLAGPPSTDTQYF.

This chain joins TRBV4-1 and TRBJ2-1; TCRdb gives TRBD2 as the D gene, but with no DNA this cannot be confirmed. Per the germline V gene, CDR1 is MGHRA and CDR2 is YSYEKL. The CDR3 is 15 amino acids. The CDR3 reads CASSQDRNSGSEQFF.

V and J are TRBV5-1 and TRBJ2-4; TCRdb's D call, TRBD2, is unchecked because there is no DNA. Germline values: CDR1 SGHRS, CDR2 YFSETQ. The CDR3 is made up of 16 amino acids. CDR3 protein: CASSQRTSGSWGIQYF.

The V gene is TRBV7-6, the J gene TRBJ2-7; the D gene TCRdb calls, TRBD1, cannot be checked with no DNA. Germline CDR1 reads SGHVS; CDR2 reads FNYEAQ. The CDR3 runs to 14 residues. CDR3 amino acids: CASSMDRLSYEQYF.

The gene calls are TRBV12-3 or TRBV12-4 and TRBJ2-1; TCRdb designates TRBD1, a call that cannot be tested without DNA. The CDR3 runs to 13 residues. The CDR3: CASSRDGYNEQFF.

The gene calls are TRBV6-5 and TRBJ2-7; TCRdb indicates TRBD2, and absent DNA this call remains unverified. This CDR3 has 14 amino acids. Germline CDR1 reads MNHEY; CDR2 reads SVGAGI. The CDR3 reads CASASWGPTYEQYF.

The chain links TRBV10-3 to TRBJ2-1; TCRdb picks TRBD2, but there is no DNA to check that call. The CDR3 spans 16 residues. Germline CDR1 and CDR2: ENHRY and SYGVKD. This chain's CDR3 is CAISGASGIMGNEQFF.

The gene calls are TRBV3-1 and TRBJ2-1; the TCRdb call, TRBD2, lacks DNA for checking. The CDR3 runs 16 residues. Germline CDR1 LGHDT, CDR2 YNNKEL (reference sequence). CDR3 region: CASSASSGKWGNEQFF.